This entry concerns a single TCR beta chain. The sample is drawn from a study of blood T cell repertoires in COVID-19. Across the whole study: The United States, Italy and Spain provided the acute and convalescent COVID-19 samples. PBMCs, B-cell-depleted T cells, or T cells were the source of the cDNA or gDNA that made up the material.

Enrolment of Seattle patients took place during active infection, and they were followed longitudinally. CDR1 is MNHEY and CDR2 is SMNVEV in the germline V gene (reference sequence). The CDR3 is made up of 15 amino acids. The junction had 1 base not matched to a gene; V was cut back by 2 bases and J by 8 bases. How the authors handled the data: Nucleated cell counts were estimated from reference gene primer amplification. Assay: immunoSEQ multiplex PCR; the TCRdb copy retains only in-frame clones and omits some. V and J calls and clone size are copied from that table; D and trimming were computed from the DNA. Of 60,000 to 80,000 clones listed, more than 80% are singletons.

This receptor was identified in a woman aged 55-69 years with COVID-19, enrolled during active disease. This sequence joins TRBV27 and TRBJ2-1, with 15 bases aligning to TRBD2. The sequenced sample consisted of peripheral blood. CDR3 residues: CASSLGTSGRYEQFF. CDR3 DNA sequence: TGTGCCAGCAGTTTAGGGACTAGCGGGAGGTATGAGCAGTTCTTC.